This T cell receptor beta chain came from a study of breast tumors, draining lymph nodes, adjacent tissues. V was pared by 6 bases and J by 2 bases, with 7 bases of the junction left unmatched. The CDR3 sequence is 15 residues long. The V gene's germline CDR1 is MGHDK and CDR2 SYGVNS. This clonotype was detected once. Its cognate antigen is unknown. TCRdb ran MiXCR on the multiplex PCR reads and lists one entry per CDR3 protein. The sample lists some 52,000 distinct CDR3 sequences, approximately 45% occurring once. Regarding the study as a whole: Compared with basal-like, luminal-like tumors shared significantly more repertoire with nontumor tissue.

The clonotype was recovered from a female donor with breast cancer. Some clones in this sample may be carry-over from other donors' samples. V is TRBV25-1 and J is TRBJ2-7; TRBD2 agrees at 10 bases. The sequenced material came from breast tumor tissue. CDR3 region: CASSKRLAGAYEQYF. The CDR3 region has the DNA TGTGCCAGCAGCAAACGACTAGCGGGTGCCTACGAGCAGTACTTC.